This T cell receptor beta chain was observed in a study of blood T cell repertoires in COVID-19. Turning to the study itself: Samples of COVID-19 (acute and convalescent) were obtained from the United States, Italy and Spain. PBMCs, B-cell-depleted T cells, or T cells provided the cDNA or gDNA that made up the material.

Original methodology: How many nucleated cells were present was estimated from reference gene primer amplification. Only in-frame clones appear in the TCRdb table, and some are missing; sequencing was by immunoSEQ multiplex PCR. V and J calls and clone size are given by that table; D and trimming were obtained from the DNA. Of 140,000 or so clones in the sample, around four fifths were seen once. The J segment lost 0 bases and the V segment lost 3 bases, leaving 4 bases of the junction unmatched. The germline V gene encodes CDR1 SGHTS and CDR2 YDEGEE. CDR3 length equals 17 residues. The specimen sequenced was peripheral blood. This TCR was recovered from a woman aged 80 or over with acute or convalescent COVID-19. The chain employs TRBV5-8 and TRBJ2-1, with 12 bases aligning to TRBD2. The CDR3, as DNA: TGTGCCAGCAGCTACGCTAGCGGGAGGGTCTCCTACAATGAGCAGTTCTTC. It encodes CASSYASGRVSYNEQFF.